This T cell receptor (beta chain) was sequenced in a study of blood T cells in healthy people across ages. General study findings and limits: It was held that the diversity estimates obtained from one million T cells were underestimates.

Alongside a J-beta primer mix, a sample-barcoded 5' primer served in a second PCR lasting about 6 to 12 cycles. TCRdb re-analysed the 5' RACE reads in MiXCR, keeping a single row per CDR3 protein. In the table there are roughly 730,000 distinct CDR3 sequences, around 50% of which are singletons. V lost 2 bases, J lost 1 base, and 8 bases lay in between. The CDR3 has 15 residues. Only a few counts were recorded for this clonotype. Its antigen is currently unknown. Sequencing input: blood. The receptor was isolated from a man between 35 and 55 years old in good health. V is TRBV12-3 or TRBV12-4 and J is TRBJ1-4; the D is unclear. CDR3 coding DNA: TGTGCCAGCAGTTTATTGGGCGGAACTAATGAAAAACTGTTTTTT. Translating it yields CASSLLGGTNEKLFF.